These 13 T cell receptor beta chains came from one sample sequenced in a study of Graves' ophthalmopathy and Graves' hyperthyroidism. Amplification from RNA transcripts yielded the TCR beta CDR3 regions. Amplification began with first-round RT-PCR using HTBI primers, then second-round multiplex PCR was performed. TCRdb re-called the multiplex PCR reads with MiXCR, one entry per CDR3 protein. The sample lists some 150,000 distinct CDR3 sequences, around 39% occurring once. The sequenced material came from peripheral blood. Receptors originate from a man younger than 45 with Graves' ophthalmopathy.

This clonotype has at least ten counts. The chain joins TRBV4-2 to TRBJ2-5; TRBD2 agrees at 7 bases. V was pared by 3 bases and J by 5 bases, with 12 bases of the junction left unmatched. The CDR3 sequence is 16 residues long. Germline V gives CDR1 LGHNA, CDR2 YNFKEQ. The CDR3, as DNA: TGTGCCAGCAGCCACGGCGGGAGAAGGGGTTCGGAGACCCAGTACTTC. Translation gives CASSHGGRRGSETQYF.

This clonotype was observed many times. The chain links TRBV6-1 to TRBJ1-5; D remains unclear. The CDR3 extends over 15 amino acids. Germline-derived CDR1 and CDR2 are MNHNS and SASEGT. V gave up 7 bases and J gave up 0 bases, with 13 bases separating them. The CDR3 DNA is TGTGCCAGCAAAGAGGCGGAAAATAGCAATCAGCCCCAGCATTTT. It translates to CASKEAENSNQPQHF.

In regard to this clonotype: One end of the junction is discordant with germline, which a read error may explain. This chain uses TRBV6-2 or TRBV6-3 with TRBJ1-2, with TRBD1 matching 12 bases. The CDR3 extends over 13 amino acids. Germline V gives CDR1 MNHEY, CDR2 SVGEGT. The DNA for the CDR3 is TGTGCCAGCAGGACCGGGACAGGGGGCTCCCCTCACTTC. Its protein is CASRTGTGGSPHF.

This clonotype was seen at least ten times. The chain combines TRBV11-2 with TRBJ1-3; perhaps TRBD1 as D (5 bases). V lost 1 base, J lost 1 base, and 8 bases lay in between. Germline V gives CDR1 SGHAT, CDR2 FQNNGV. The CDR3 is made up of 15 amino acids. The CDR3 region is CASSLVGGSGNTIYF. DNA for the CDR3: TGTGCCAGCAGCTTAGTCGGGGGGTCTGGAAACACCATATATTTT.

This clonotype was detected ten times or more. The V and J genes are TRBV6-1 and TRBJ2-7, with a tentative D call TRBD1 (6 bases). CDR3 size: 15 residues. The germline V and J ends were trimmed by 5 bases and 4 bases, with 18 bases remaining between them. The germline V gene has CDR1 MNHNS and CDR2 SASEGT. Written as DNA, the CDR3 is TGTGCCAGCAGTCGAGACTCAGGGGCCAAATACGAGCAGTACTTC. Translated: CASSRDSGAKYEQYF.

This clonotype was observed many times. This chain connects TRBV6-2 or TRBV6-3 to TRBJ2-5; D possibly corresponds to TRBD1 (5 bases). The germline gives CDR1 MNHEY, CDR2 SVGEGT. The CDR3 loop spans 12 amino acids. The germline V and J ends were trimmed by 7 bases and 6 bases, with 12 bases remaining between them. This chain's CDR3 is CASTGYTKTQYF. The DNA of the CDR3 is TGTGCCAGCACAGGGTACACGAAGACCCAGTACTTC.

This clonotype was recorded at least ten times. The chain joins TRBV20-1 to TRBJ2-7; D not certain. Germline CDR1 is DFQATT and CDR2 is SNEGSKA (reference sequence). The CDR3 has 15 residues. Trimming removed 3 bases at V and 0 bases at J, with 15 bases between. CDR3 bases: TGCAGTGCTAGCCCCTTTGGGCGGTCCTCCTACGAGCAGTACTTC. Translated: CSASPFGRSSYEQYF.

This clonotype showed up many times. The chain joins TRBV25-1 to TRBJ1-2, with a possible D match to TRBD1 (6 bases). With 6 bases removed from V and 4 bases from J, the gap between germline ends came to 15 bases. CDR1 and CDR2 from the germline V gene are MGHDK and SYGVNS. The CDR3 is made up of 14 amino acids. The CDR3, as DNA: TGTGCCAGCAGCGGACAGTGGGGACCCTATGGCTACACCTTC. Amino acids: CASSGQWGPYGYTF.

Ten or more counts support this clonotype. V gene TRBV11-2 combines with J gene TRBJ2-2; D ambiguous. The V gene lost 5 bases and the J gene lost 3 bases, with 7 bases spanning the gap. Germline assignment: CDR1 SGHAT and CDR2 FQNNGV. There are 13 residues in the CDR3. CDR3 protein: CASSPPYTGELFF. Here the CDR3 DNA reads TGTGCCAGCAGCCCCCCGTACACCGGGGAGCTGTTTTTT.

At least ten counts were recorded for this clonotype. The chain combines TRBV28 with TRBJ2-3; TRBD2 matches 13 bases. V lost 5 bases to trimming and J lost 6 bases; unmatched junction nucleotides: 11. The CDR3 spans 17 residues. The germline V gene has CDR1 MDHEN and CDR2 SYDVKM. The CDR3 nucleotides read TGTGCCAGCAGTGGCCGGACTAGCGGGAGATTGTTGGATACGCAGTATTTT. Translating it yields CASSGRTSGRLLDTQYF.

The chain is built from TRBV6-1 and TRBJ2-7, with unresolved D. Germline V CDR1 and CDR2: MNHNS, SASEGT. The V gene lost 5 bases and the J gene lost 8 bases, with 25 bases spanning the gap. The CDR3 sequence is 16 residues long. The CDR3 loop is CASSTRPDVFDTKQYF. For the CDR3, the DNA is TGTGCCAGCAGTACCCGTCCTGACGTATTTGACACGAAGCAGTACTTC.

This clonotype was detected many times. CDR3 in DNA: TGTGCCAGCAGCGCTACGCCTAGGCAGCCCCAGCATTTT. Its translation: CASSATPRQPQHF. The chain is built from TRBV7-8 and TRBJ1-5; D remains unclear. Trimming left V 5 bases short and J 7 bases short, with 12 bases between. This CDR3 has 13 residues. In germline, CDR1 is SGHVS, CDR2 FQNEAQ.

In this sample, this clonotype turned up many times. The chain is built from TRBV5-1 and TRBJ2-5, with TRBD2 identical over 7 bases. Trimming took 0 bases from V and 5 from J; bases not matched to a gene: 7. CDR1 SGHRS and CDR2 YFSETQ come from the germline V gene. CDR3 length: 15 amino acids. The CDR3 reads CASSLAGGRSETQYF. CDR3 nucleotides: TGCGCCAGCAGCTTGGCTGGCGGGAGATCGGAGACCCAGTACTTC.